This TCR beta chain was obtained from a study of cytomegalovirus exposure and HLA in healthy donors. Measured with immunoSEQ multiplex PCR; TCRdb has only the in-frame clones, and not every one. This table has 250,000 or so clones, around nine tenths appearing once. Trimming removed 5 bases from V and 0 bases from J, with 8 bases in between. CDR1 is MDHEN, CDR2 SYDVKM, per germline. This CDR3 spans 14 amino acids. The chain uses TRBV28 and TRBJ1-5, with D hard to call. This clonotype originated in a man between 18 and 35 years old in good health and CMV-seronegative. The material sequenced was PBMCs. The CDR3 DNA reads TGTGCCAGCAGTATACCCTATAGCAATCAGCCCCAGCATTTT. Amino acid sequence: CASSIPYSNQPQHF.